These 24 T cell receptor beta chains came from one sample sequenced in a study of T cell changes during pregnancy in multiple sclerosis. Only in-frame clones appear in the TCRdb table, and some are missing; sequencing was by immunoSEQ multiplex PCR. The data show approximately 35,000 clones, approximately 90% seen once. Source: CD4+ T cells from peripheral blood mononuclear cells, taken in the third trimester of pregnancy. Receptors originate from a female donor in good health, enrolled as a control in a pregnancy study.

The chain uses TRBV11-2 and TRBJ1-4; TRBD1 is a possible D gene (6 bases). CDR3 length: 14 residues. Germline V gene lookup returns CDR1 SGHAT and CDR2 FQNNGV. Between the trimmed V and J ends, which lost 2 bases and 6 bases, there was a span of 10 bases. This CDR3 reads CASSLLGADEKLFF. Here the CDR3 DNA reads TGTGCCAGCAGCTTACTGGGGGCAGATGAAAAACTGTTTTTT.

This chain joins TRBV5-4 and TRBJ1-2; D is perhaps TRBD1 (5 bases). The CDR3 extends over 18 amino acids. Trimming pared 4 bases from V and 2 bases from J, leaving 24 bases between. Per germline, CDR1 SGHNT and CDR2 YYREEE (reference sequence). The CDR3 sequence is CASSIRALTVFRNYGYTF. CDR3 DNA sequence: TGTGCCAGCAGCATCCGAGCCCTGACAGTGTTCAGGAACTATGGCTACACCTTC.

The V call is TRBV4-3, the J call TRBJ2-3, with TRBD2 matching 11 bases. The CDR3 spans 16 residues. Germline CDR1 reads LGHNA; CDR2 reads YSLEER. Unmatched junction bases numbered 4, after V lost 5 bases and J lost 0 bases. The CDR3 protein is CASSFRTSGSTDTQYF. DNA for the CDR3: TGCGCCAGCAGCTTCCGGACTAGCGGGAGCACAGATACGCAGTATTTT.

This chain connects TRBV11-3 to TRBJ1-1, with D perhaps TRBD1 (6 bases). Germline V CDR1 and CDR2: SGHNT, YENEEA. This CDR3 is 15 amino acids long. The V end was cut by 5 bases, the J end by 1 base, with 14 bases between. The CDR3 DNA reads as TGTGCCAGCAGCCAGGACTCACAGGGGAACACTGAAGCTTTCTTT. Residues: CASSQDSQGNTEAFF.

This chain connects TRBV6-6 to TRBJ1-5, with D tentatively TRBD1 (5 bases). The CDR3 extends over 15 amino acids. Trimming left V 5 bases short and J 2 bases short, with 13 bases between. In germline, CDR1 is MNHNY, CDR2 SVGAGI (reference sequence). This CDR3 is CASSDPGGGNQPQHF. CDR3 DNA sequence: TGTGCCAGCAGTGACCCGGGGGGGGGCAATCAGCCCCAGCATTTT.

This sequence joins TRBV7-3 and TRBJ2-2; 8 bases align to TRBD1. The CDR3 length is 16 residues. Per the germline V gene, CDR1 is SGHTA and CDR2 is FQGTGA. The trim removed 5 bases at V and 3 bases at J, leaving 8 bases unmatched. Written as DNA, the CDR3 is TGTGCCAGCAGCCAATTTGACAGGGGTGACACCGGGGAGCTGTTTTTT. Translating gives CASSQFDRGDTGELFF.

This rearrangement joins TRBV29-1 to TRBJ2-2; 9 positions match TRBD1. J gave up 6 bases and V 6 bases, and 11 bases lay outside the gene matches. Germline assignment: CDR1 SQVTM and CDR2 ANQGSEA. The CDR3 is 15 amino acids. In nucleotides, the CDR3 is TGCAGCGTCGCAGGCCGGGACAGGGTGTCCGGGGAGCTGTTTTTT. Protein product: CSVAGRDRVSGELFF.

The CDR3 DNA is TGTGCCAGCACCGACTCCGGACAGGGTAACGGGGAGCTGTTTTTT. Translation: CASTDSGQGNGELFF. The genes are TRBV28 and TRBJ2-2, with TRBD1 matching over 8 bases. This CDR3 has 15 residues. J was trimmed by 7 bases and V by 7 bases; bases with no gene match: 11. The germline V gene has CDR1 MDHEN and CDR2 SYDVKM.

A few counts support this clone. This chain links TRBV6-1 with TRBJ1-1; 10 bases are shared with TRBD1. Losses at the gene ends were 2 bases for V and 11 bases for J; bases not matched to a gene: 11. Germline V gene lookup returns CDR1 MNHNS and CDR2 SASEGT. The CDR3 loop spans 15 amino acids. For the CDR3, the DNA is TGTGCCAGCAGTGAAATCTTCCGGACAGGGGGAACGGCTTTCTTT. It translates to CASSEIFRTGGTAFF.

A note on this clone: At one of its ends the junction is not consistent with the germline gene, which may arise from a read error. The chain has TRBV28 and TRBJ1-2; 7 bases fit TRBD1. Germline V CDR1 and CDR2: MDHEN, SYDVKM. The length of the CDR3 is 13 residues. The CDR3 region has the DNA TGTGCCAACAGTTTCAGGGGGGCACGCGGCTACACCTTC. Amino acid sequence: CANSFRGARGYTF.

This chain connects TRBV7-3 to TRBJ2-7, with 8 bases that match TRBD2. The ends lost 4 bases at V and 6 bases at J; junction bases unmatched: 5. This CDR3 has 13 residues. Looked up from germline, CDR1 is SGHTA and CDR2 is FQGTGA. As DNA, the CDR3 is TGTGCCAGCAGCTCGGGACTAGGTCGCGAGCAGTACTTC. Amino acid sequence: CASSSGLGREQYF. Full variable domain (missing parts from reference TRBV7-3 and TRBJ2-7): GAGVSQTPSNKVTEKGKYVELRCDPISGHTALYWYRQSLGQGPEFLIYFQGTGAADDSGLPNDRFFAVRPEGSVSTLKIQRTERGDSAVYLCASSSGLGREQYFGPGTRLTVT.

The chain recombines TRBV5-4 with TRBJ1-2; 7 bases map to TRBD1. V lost 4 bases and J lost 5; bases outside the gene matches: 5. CDR3 size: 13 residues. The V gene's germline CDR1 is SGHNT and CDR2 YYREEE (reference sequence). The CDR3 DNA reads TGTGCCAGCAGCACCGGACAGGAATATGGCTACACCTTC. It yields the protein CASSTGQEYGYTF.

The chain uses TRBV25-1 and TRBJ2-7, with 7 bases that match TRBD2. Trimming at V came to 1 base and at J to 3 bases, leaving 0 bases not matched to a gene. This CDR3 is 13 amino acids long. Looked up from germline, CDR1 is MGHDK and CDR2 is SYGVNS. In DNA form, the CDR3 reads TGTGCCAGCAGTGAATCTAGCGGCTACGAGCAGTACTTC. Translating it yields CASSESSGYEQYF.

This rearrangement joins TRBV2 to TRBJ1-5; TRBD1 is a possible D gene (6 bases). The CDR3 has 14 residues. Germline-derived CDR1 and CDR2 are SNHLY and FYNNEI. Trimming pared 6 bases from V and 0 bases from J, leaving 9 bases between. The CDR3 DNA is TGTGCCAGCAGGACAGGTCCTAGCAATCAGCCCCAGCATTTT. Encoded protein: CASRTGPSNQPQHF.

The rearrangement uses TRBV7-2 and TRBJ2-3, with TRBD1 matching 9 bases. This CDR3 contains 14 residues. Trimming took 1 base from V and 4 from J; bases not matched to a gene: 0. Per the germline V gene, CDR1 is SGHTA and CDR2 is FQGNSA. For the CDR3, the DNA is TGTGCCAGCAGCTTAGGACAGGGGGCAGATACGCAGTATTTT. Its protein is CASSLGQGADTQYF.

The chain is built from TRBV29-1 and TRBJ1-2; D possibly corresponds to TRBD1 (6 bases). The ends were cut back, 6 bases at V and 3 bases at J, with 11 bases in the middle. Germline V gives CDR1 SQVTM, CDR2 ANQGSEA. The CDR3 extends over 12 amino acids. The CDR3 region is CSVADSYYGYTF. The CDR3 DNA is TGCAGCGTCGCGGACAGCTACTATGGCTACACCTTC.

The chain employs TRBV14 and TRBJ2-4; TRBD1 agrees at 12 bases. CDR3 length: 18 amino acids. Germline assignment: CDR1 SGHDN and CDR2 FVKESK. Trimming removed 1 base from V and 2 bases from J; junction bases left unmatched: 6. CDR3 nucleotides: TGTGCCAGCAGCCAAGGAGGGACAGGGGGCGTTACCAAAAACATTCAGTACTTC. Encoded protein: CASSQGGTGGVTKNIQYF.

V and J are TRBV2 and TRBJ2-1, with D tentatively TRBD1 (6 bases). The CDR3 consists of 13 residues. Germline V gene sequence: CDR1 SNHLY, CDR2 FYNNEI. V lost 8 bases, J lost 4 bases, and 12 bases lay in between. This chain's CDR3 is CASCSDSYNEQFF. The CDR3 coding sequence is TGTGCCAGCTGTTCGGACAGTTACAATGAGCAGTTCTTC.

As DNA, the CDR3 is TGCGCCAGCAGAAAACTAGCGGGGGGAGCCTACAATGAGCAGTTCTTC. Protein: CASRKLAGGAYNEQFF. The rearrangement links TRBV10-2 to TRBJ2-1; 12 positions match TRBD2. This CDR3 spans 16 amino acids. Per germline, CDR1 WSHSY and CDR2 SAAADI. Germline trimming cut 6 bases from V and 2 bases from J; bases unmatched to any gene: 5.

This chain joins TRBV4-1 and TRBJ2-7; the match to TRBD1 covers 9 bases. This CDR3 comprises 15 residues. The germline V gene has CDR1 MGHRA and CDR2 YSYEKL. J lost 5 bases, V lost 2 bases, and 7 bases had no gene match. In DNA, the CDR3 is TGCGCCAGCAGCCAACCCGGACAGGGGTCGAACGAGCAGTACTTC. Translating it yields CASSQPGQGSNEQYF.

The V gene is TRBV18, the J gene TRBJ2-7, with TRBD1 as a possible D gene (7 bases). Germline V CDR1 and CDR2: KGHSH, LQKENI. V was shortened by 0 bases and J by 6 bases, with 21 bases between the two germline ends. The CDR3 length is 17 residues. The CDR3 DNA reads as TGTGCCAGCTCACCACCGGAATCTATAGCCCAGGGGGGCGAGCAGTACTTC. Protein: CASSPPESIAQGGEQYF.

The count of this clone is one. The rearrangement uses TRBV5-1 and TRBJ1-4, with 7 bases that match TRBD1. V lost 0 bases to trimming and J lost 5 bases; unmatched junction nucleotides: 4. Looked up from germline, CDR1 is SGHRS and CDR2 is YFSETQ. This CDR3 has 15 residues. The DNA of the CDR3 is TGCGCCAGCAGCTTGGCCTCAGGGGGAAATGAAAAACTGTTTTTT. Translated, it gives CASSLASGGNEKLFF.

V gene TRBV6-5 combines with J gene TRBJ2-1; the D gene is possibly TRBD2 (6 bases). The CDR3 spans 13 residues. V lost 8 bases and J 6 bases, leaving 14 bases between the germline ends. CDR1 and CDR2 (germline): MNHEY, SVGAGI. The DNA for the CDR3 is TGTGCCAGCCGGGACTTAGGCACCAATGAGCAGTTCTTC. The encoded protein is CASRDLGTNEQFF.

V usage is TRBV10-3 and J usage is TRBJ1-2; D is unclear. Germline CDR1 is ENHRY and CDR2 is SYGVKD. CDR3 size: 14 residues. Deletions cut 6 bases from V and 7 bases from J, with 18 bases between. For the CDR3, the DNA is TGTGCCATCAGACCCTACGACGGGGATAGTGGCTACACCTTC. It yields the protein CAIRPYDGDSGYTF.